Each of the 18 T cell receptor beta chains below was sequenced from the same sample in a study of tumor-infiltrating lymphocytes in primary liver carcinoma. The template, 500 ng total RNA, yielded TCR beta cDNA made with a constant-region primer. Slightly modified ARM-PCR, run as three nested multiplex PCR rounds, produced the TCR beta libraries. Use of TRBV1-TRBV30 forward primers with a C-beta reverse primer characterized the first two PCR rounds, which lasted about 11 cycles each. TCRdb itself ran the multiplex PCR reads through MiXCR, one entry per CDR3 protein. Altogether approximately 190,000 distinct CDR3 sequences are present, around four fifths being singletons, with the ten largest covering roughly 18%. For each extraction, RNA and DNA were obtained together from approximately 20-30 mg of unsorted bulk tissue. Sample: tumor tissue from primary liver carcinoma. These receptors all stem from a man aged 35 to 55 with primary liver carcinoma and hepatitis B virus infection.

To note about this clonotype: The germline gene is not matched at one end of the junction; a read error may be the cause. CDR3 DNA sequence: TGTGCCAGCAGCTTAGGCGTTTCGAACAATAAGCAGCTCTTC. Encoded protein: CASSLGVSNNKQLF. This chain links TRBV11-3 with TRBJ2-1; no definite D call. The germline V gene has CDR1 SGHNT and CDR2 YENEEA. The CDR3 has 14 residues.

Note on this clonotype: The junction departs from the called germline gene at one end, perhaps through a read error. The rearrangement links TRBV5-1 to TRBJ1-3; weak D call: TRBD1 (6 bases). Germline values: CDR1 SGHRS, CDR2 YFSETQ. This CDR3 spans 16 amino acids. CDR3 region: CASSALTGFSRNTIYF. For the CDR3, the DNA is TGCGCCAGCAGCGCGTTGACAGGTTTCTCTAGAAACACCATATATTTT.

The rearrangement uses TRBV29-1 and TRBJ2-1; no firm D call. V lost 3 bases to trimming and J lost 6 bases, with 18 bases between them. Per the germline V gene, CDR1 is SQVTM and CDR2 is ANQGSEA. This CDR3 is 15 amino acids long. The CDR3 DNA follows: TGCAGCGTTGATCTTTCCAGGATCAATACCAATGAGCAGTTCTTC. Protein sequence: CSVDLSRINTNEQFF.

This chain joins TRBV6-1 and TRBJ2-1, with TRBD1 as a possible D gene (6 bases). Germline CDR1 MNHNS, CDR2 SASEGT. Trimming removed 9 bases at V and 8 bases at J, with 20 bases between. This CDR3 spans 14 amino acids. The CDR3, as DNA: TGTGCCAGGATCCTGGGGGACATTAACGATGAGCAGTTCTTC. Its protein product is CARILGDINDEQFF.

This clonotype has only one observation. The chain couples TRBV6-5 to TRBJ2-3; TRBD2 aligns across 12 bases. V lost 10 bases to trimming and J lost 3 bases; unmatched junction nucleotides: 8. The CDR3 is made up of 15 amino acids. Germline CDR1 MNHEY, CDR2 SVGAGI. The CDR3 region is CAKNTGLAGTDTQYF. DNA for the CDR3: TGTGCCAAGAACACAGGACTAGCGGGAACAGATACGCAGTATTTT.

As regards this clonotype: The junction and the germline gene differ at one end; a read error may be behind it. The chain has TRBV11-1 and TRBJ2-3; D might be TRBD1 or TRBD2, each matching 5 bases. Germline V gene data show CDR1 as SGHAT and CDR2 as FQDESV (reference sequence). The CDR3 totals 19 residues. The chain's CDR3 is CASSSGGRSVGACTDTQYF. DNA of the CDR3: TGTGCCAGCAGCTCTGGGGGACGCTCAGTTGGAGCCTGTACAGATACCCAGTATTTT.

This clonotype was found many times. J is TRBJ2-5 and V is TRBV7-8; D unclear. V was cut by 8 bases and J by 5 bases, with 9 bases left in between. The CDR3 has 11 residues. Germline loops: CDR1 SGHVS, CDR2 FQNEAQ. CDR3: CASGLGETQYF. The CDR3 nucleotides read TGTGCCAGCGGCCTAGGGGAGACCCAGTACTTC.

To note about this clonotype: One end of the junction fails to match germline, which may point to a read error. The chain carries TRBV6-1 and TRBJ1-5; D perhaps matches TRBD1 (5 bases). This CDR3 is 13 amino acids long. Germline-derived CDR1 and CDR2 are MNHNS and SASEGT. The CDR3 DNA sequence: TGTACCAGCAAAGTATCAGGGTCTCAGCCCCAGCACTTT. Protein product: CTSKVSGSQPQHF.

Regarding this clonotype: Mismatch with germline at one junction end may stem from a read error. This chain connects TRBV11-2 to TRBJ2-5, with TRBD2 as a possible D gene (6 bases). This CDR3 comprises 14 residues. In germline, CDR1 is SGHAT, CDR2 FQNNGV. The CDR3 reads CASTRVGGQETQYF. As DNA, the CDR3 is TGTGCCAGCACCCGAGTGGGAGGACAAGAGACCCAATACTTC.

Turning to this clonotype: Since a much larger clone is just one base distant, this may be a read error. CDR3 nucleotide sequence: TGTGTCAGCAGGCCGCGACAGGGGGCTACCGGGGAGCTGTTTTTT. This translates into CVSRPRQGATGELFF. The V gene is TRBV12-3 or TRBV12-4, the J gene TRBJ2-2; 10 bases align to TRBD1. There are 15 residues in the CDR3.

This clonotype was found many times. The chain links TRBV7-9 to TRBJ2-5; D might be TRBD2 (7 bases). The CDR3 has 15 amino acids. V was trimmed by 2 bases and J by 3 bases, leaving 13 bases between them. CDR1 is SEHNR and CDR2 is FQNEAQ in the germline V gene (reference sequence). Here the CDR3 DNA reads TGTGCCAGCAGCTTAATTGGGGGGGCTGAAGAGACCCAGTACTTC. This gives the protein CASSLIGGAEETQYF. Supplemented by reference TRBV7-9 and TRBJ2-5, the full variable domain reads DTGVSQNPRHKITKRGQNVTFRCDPISEHNRLYWYRQTLGQGPEFLTYFQNEAQLEKSRLLSDRFSAERPKGSFSTLEIQRTEQGDSAMYLCASSLIGGAEETQYFGPGTRLLVL.

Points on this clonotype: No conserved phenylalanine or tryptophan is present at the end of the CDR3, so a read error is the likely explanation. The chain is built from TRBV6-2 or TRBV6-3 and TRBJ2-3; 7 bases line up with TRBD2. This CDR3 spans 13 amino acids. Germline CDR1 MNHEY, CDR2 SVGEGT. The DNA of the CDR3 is TGTGCTATCAGTTCGGCACTAGCGAATACGCAGTATTCT. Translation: CAISSALANTQYS.

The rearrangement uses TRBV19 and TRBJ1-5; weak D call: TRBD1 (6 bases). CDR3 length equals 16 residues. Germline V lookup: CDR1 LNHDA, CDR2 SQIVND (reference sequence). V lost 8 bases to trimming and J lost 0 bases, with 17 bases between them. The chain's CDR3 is CASESGQFISNQPQHF. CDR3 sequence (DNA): TGTGCCAGTGAATCCGGACAGTTTATTAGCAATCAGCCCCAGCATTTT.

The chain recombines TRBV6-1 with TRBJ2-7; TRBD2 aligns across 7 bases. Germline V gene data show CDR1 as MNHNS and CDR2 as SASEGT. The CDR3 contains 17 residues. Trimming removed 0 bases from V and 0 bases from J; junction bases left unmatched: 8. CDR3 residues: CASSEAGRARGSYEQYF. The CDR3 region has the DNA TGTGCCAGCAGTGAAGCAGGGAGGGCTAGAGGCTCCTACGAGCAGTACTTC.

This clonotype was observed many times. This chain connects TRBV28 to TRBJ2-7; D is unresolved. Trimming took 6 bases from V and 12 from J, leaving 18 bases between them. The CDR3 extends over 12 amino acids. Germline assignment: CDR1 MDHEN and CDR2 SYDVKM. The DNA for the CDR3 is TGTGCCAGCAGGTCGGGCTCCACCAGAGCGTACTTC. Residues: CASRSGSTRAYF. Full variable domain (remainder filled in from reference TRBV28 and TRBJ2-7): DVKVTQSSRYLVKRTGEKVFLECVQDMDHENMFWYRQDPGLGLRLIYFSYDVKMKEKGDIPEGYSVSREKKERFSLILESASTNQTSMYLCASRSGSTRAYFGPGTRLTVT.

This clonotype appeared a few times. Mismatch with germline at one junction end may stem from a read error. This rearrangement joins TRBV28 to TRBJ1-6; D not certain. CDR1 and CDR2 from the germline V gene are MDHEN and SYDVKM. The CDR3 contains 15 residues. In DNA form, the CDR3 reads TGTGCCACACGGACGATACCCTCCTATAATTCACCCATCCACTTT. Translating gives CATRTIPSYNSPIHF.

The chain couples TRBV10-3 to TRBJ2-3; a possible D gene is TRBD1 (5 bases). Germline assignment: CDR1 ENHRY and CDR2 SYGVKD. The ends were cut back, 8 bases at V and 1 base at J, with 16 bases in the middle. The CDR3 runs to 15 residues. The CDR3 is CAIGAGMGRTDTQYF. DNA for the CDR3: TGTGCCATCGGTGCTGGCATGGGGCGCACAGATACGCAGTATTTT.

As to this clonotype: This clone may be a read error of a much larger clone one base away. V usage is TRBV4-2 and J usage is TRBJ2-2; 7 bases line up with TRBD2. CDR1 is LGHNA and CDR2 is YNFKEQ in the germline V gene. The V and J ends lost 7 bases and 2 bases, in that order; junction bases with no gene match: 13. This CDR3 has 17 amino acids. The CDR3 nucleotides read TGTGCCAGCAACCCTAGGGGCGGGAGCCTAAACACCGGGGAGCTGTTTTTT. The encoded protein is CASNPRGGSLNTGELFF.